The 10 T cell receptor beta chains below all came from one sample that was sequenced in a study of blood T cells in healthy people across ages. A second PCR, run for about 6 to 11 cycles, used a sample-barcoded 5' primer plus a J-beta primer mix. MiXCR was run by TCRdb on the 5' RACE reads, yielding one entry per CDR3 protein. The data hold 650,000 to 800,000 distinct CDR3 sequences, with about 51% observed a single time. The material sequenced was blood. Every receptor here comes from an elderly woman in good health.

J is TRBJ2-3 and V is TRBV20-1; the D gene could be TRBD1 or TRBD2 (6 bases each). The CDR3 spans 14 residues. CDR1 and CDR2 from the germline V gene are DFQATT and SNEGSKA (reference sequence). Trimming removed 3 bases at V and 2 bases at J, with 12 bases between. The CDR3 DNA reads as TGCAGTGCTAGGAGGGGGGCCGACACAGATACGCAGTATTTT. Encoded protein: CSARRGADTDTQYF.

This chain connects TRBV7-2 to TRBJ2-1; D not certain. CDR3 length: 14 residues. Germline CDR1 and CDR2: SGHTA and FQGNSA. V was pared by 5 bases and J by 3 bases, with 11 bases between. CDR3 amino acids: CASSALGIYNEQFF. CDR3 coding DNA: TGTGCCAGCAGCGCCCTAGGAATCTACAATGAGCAGTTCTTC.

This clonotype was found many times. The chain links TRBV5-1 to TRBJ2-7, with a weak D call TRBD2 (6 bases). CDR3 length: 14 amino acids. CDR1 SGHRS and CDR2 YFSETQ come from the germline V gene. The V and J ends lost 0 bases and 4 bases respectively, with 11 bases between them. CDR3 sequence: CASSLELATYEQYF. CDR3 bases: TGCGCCAGCAGCTTGGAACTAGCCACGTACGAGCAGTACTTC.

This clonotype was observed a handful of times. The rearrangement uses TRBV7-2 and TRBJ2-2; 14 bases align to TRBD2. This CDR3 is 19 amino acids long. Germline V gene data show CDR1 as SGHTA and CDR2 as FQGNSA. Unmatched junction bases numbered 14, after V lost 4 bases and J lost 7 bases. In DNA, the CDR3 is TGTGCCAGCAGCTGGGGACTAGCGGGAGTTTTTAAACAGGACGGGGAGCTGTTTTTT. Its translation is CASSWGLAGVFKQDGELFF.

This clonotype was detected ten times or more. V and J are TRBV7-9 and TRBJ2-7; TRBD1 matches 10 bases. Germline CDR1 SEHNR, CDR2 FQNEAQ (reference sequence). The junction had 4 bases not matched to a gene; V was cut back by 2 bases and J by 3 bases. The CDR3 runs to 15 residues. Written as DNA, the CDR3 is TGTGCCAGCAGCTTAACGGGACAGGGGTTCTACGAGCAGTACTTC. It encodes CASSLTGQGFYEQYF.

For this clonotype: With a much larger clone just one base away, this may be a read error. The chain is built from TRBV12-3 or TRBV12-4 and TRBJ2-1, with D possibly TRBD1 on 5 matching bases. The CDR3 is 15 residues long. In DNA form, the CDR3 reads TGTGCCAGCAGCTCCGCGTGGGGCTCCCACAATGAGCAGTTCTTC. It translates to CASSSAWGSHNEQFF.

This clonotype was counted between two and nine times. DNA of the CDR3: TGCAGCGTTGAAGAATGGACAAACACAAAAAACATTCAGTACTTC. This sequence encodes CSVEEWTNTKNIQYF. This chain joins TRBV29-1 and TRBJ2-4; TRBD1 might be the D (5 bases). V was clipped by 0 bases and J by 4 bases, with 13 bases between them. The germline V gene has CDR1 SQVTM and CDR2 ANQGSEA. The CDR3 totals 15 residues.

Only a few counts were recorded for this clonotype. The genes are TRBV3-1 and TRBJ2-2; 9 bases map to TRBD2. Germline CDR1 LGHDT, CDR2 YNNKEL (reference sequence). Losses at the gene ends were 5 bases for V and 4 bases for J; bases not matched to a gene: 5. This CDR3 spans 15 amino acids. The CDR3 bases are TGTGCCAGCAGCTTTTTGACTAGCGGCACCGGGGAGCTGTTTTTT. Translation gives CASSFLTSGTGELFF. Based on the CDR3 plus reference TRBV3-1 and TRBJ2-2, the full variable domain is DTAVSQTPKYLVTQMGNDKSIKCEQNLGHDTMYWYKQDSKKFLKIMFSYNNKELIINETVPNRFSPKSPDKAHLNLHINSLELGDSAVYFCASSFLTSGTGELFFGEGSRLTVL.

This clonotype was seen just once. Germline and junction disagree at one end, which may indicate a read error. This chain uses TRBV7-9 with TRBJ2-5; the match to TRBD2 covers 7 bases. CDR1 is SEHNR, CDR2 FQNEAQ, per germline (reference sequence). The CDR3 covers 13 residues. The CDR3 nucleotides read TGCGCCAGCAGCGGGGTCAGGGAAGAGACCCAGTACTTC. This sequence encodes CASSGVREETQYF.

This clonotype was recorded at least ten times. The CDR3 DNA sequence: TGCAGCGGTGGGGACAGAGCCTACGAGCAGTACTTC. Amino acids: CSGGDRAYEQYF. The rearrangement uses TRBV29-1 and TRBJ2-7; the match to TRBD1 covers 7 bases. The CDR3 runs 12 residues. CDR1 and CDR2 from the germline V gene are SQVTM and ANQGSEA. Trimming at V came to 7 bases and at J to 2 bases, leaving 5 bases not matched to a gene.